A selection of T cell receptor beta chains follows, all from one sample in a study of T cell responses to AZD1222 COVID-19 vaccine. Assay used: immunoSEQ multiplex PCR; TCRdb lists only in-frame clones, some missing. The table has tens of thousands of clones, 85% to 90% seen once. This specimen was peripheral blood, taken 28 days after the second AZD1222 dose. The receptor set was obtained from an adult who received the AZD1222 COVID-19 vaccine. Both conserved end residues are part of each CDR3. A D gene is named only where the DNA matches it firmly. Only part of the rows carry a size: once, few, many, or a class if the clone is expanded.

d_call: .; clone_size: .; j_call: TRBJ1-6; v_call: TRBV7-8; cdr3_aa: CASRESSYNSPLHF; cdr3_nt: TGTGCCAGCAGGGAAAGCTCCTATAATTCACCCCTCCACTTT
d_call: .; clone_size: .; j_call: TRBJ2-7; v_call: TRBV4-1; cdr3_aa: CASSQGQVPFYEQYF; cdr3_nt: TGCGCCAGCAGCCAAGGACAGGTACCCTTTTACGAGCAGTACTTC
d_call: TRBD1; clone_size: .; j_call: TRBJ1-3; v_call: TRBV28; cdr3_aa: CASILSRGPSLEGNTIYF; cdr3_nt: TGTGCCAGCATCCTCAGTAGGGGGCCCTCTCTCGAAGGAAACACCATATATTTT
d_call: TRBD1; clone_size: .; j_call: TRBJ1-1; v_call: TRBV3-1/TRBV3-2; cdr3_aa: CASSPNRGKNTEAFF; cdr3_nt: TGTGCCAGCAGCCCCAACAGGGGAAAGAACACTGAAGCTTTCTTT
d_call: .; clone_size: .; j_call: TRBJ2-7; v_call: TRBV4-1; cdr3_aa: CASSYRAATYEQYF; cdr3_nt: TGCGCCAGCAGCTACCGGGCCGCTACCTACGAGCAGTACTTC
d_call: .; clone_size: .; j_call: TRBJ1-2; v_call: TRBV29-1; cdr3_aa: CSVGPVGSYGYTF; cdr3_nt: TGCAGCGTTGGCCCGGTCGGGAGTTATGGCTACACCTTC
d_call: .; clone_size: .; j_call: TRBJ2-6; v_call: TRBV3-1/TRBV3-2; cdr3_aa: CASSPYRAGNSPGANVLTF; cdr3_nt: TGTGCCAGCAGCCCATACAGGGCCGGGAACTCCCCCGGGGCCAACGTCCTGACTTTC
d_call: .; clone_size: once; j_call: TRBJ2-7; v_call: TRBV7-6; cdr3_aa: CASSLDLGEGEQYF; cdr3_nt: TGTGCCAGCAGCTTAGATCTGGGCGAAGGCGAGCAGTACTTC
d_call: .; clone_size: .; j_call: TRBJ1-3; v_call: TRBV19; cdr3_aa: CASRGFASGNTIYF; cdr3_nt: TGTGCTTCTAGGGGATTCGCGTCTGGAAACACCATATATTTT
d_call: .; clone_size: .; j_call: TRBJ1-1; v_call: TRBV29-1; cdr3_aa: CSVAPSTGLNTEAFF; cdr3_nt: TGCAGCGTTGCTCCCTCGACAGGTCTGAACACTGAAGCTTTCTTT
d_call: TRBD2; clone_size: .; j_call: TRBJ2-5; v_call: TRBV28; cdr3_aa: CASGVPGLAGAETQYF; cdr3_nt: TGTGCCAGCGGCGTACCGGGACTAGCGGGAGCAGAGACCCAGTACTTC
d_call: .; clone_size: .; j_call: TRBJ1-6; v_call: TRBV19; cdr3_aa: CASSIAGTNSPLHF; cdr3_nt: TGTGCCAGTAGTATAGCGGGGACTAATTCACCCCTCCACTTT
d_call: TRBD1; clone_size: once; j_call: TRBJ1-6; v_call: TRBV14; cdr3_aa: CASSLGQGGNSPLHF; cdr3_nt: TGTGCCAGCAGCCTCGGACAGGGCGGCAATTCACCCCTCCACTTT
d_call: .; clone_size: once; j_call: TRBJ2-7; v_call: TRBV6-5; cdr3_aa: CASSYSNRERGEQYF; cdr3_nt: TGTGCCAGCAGTTACTCGAACAGGGAAAGGGGCGAGCAGTACTTC
d_call: .; clone_size: few; j_call: TRBJ1-2; v_call: TRBV7-2; cdr3_aa: CASRGPGSYGYTF; cdr3_nt: TGTGCCAGCAGGGGGCCAGGGTCCTATGGCTACACCTTC
d_call: .; clone_size: .; j_call: TRBJ2-3; v_call: TRBV5-1; cdr3_aa: CASSLGRVVGTDTQYF; cdr3_nt: TGCGCCAGCAGCTTGGGTAGGGTAGTTGGCACAGATACGCAGTATTTT
d_call: TRBD2; clone_size: .; j_call: TRBJ2-2; v_call: TRBV6-5; cdr3_aa: CASRAASGTGELFF; cdr3_nt: TGTGCCTCCCGAGCGGCTAGCGGAACCGGGGAGCTGTTTTTT
d_call: .; clone_size: .; j_call: TRBJ1-4; v_call: TRBV18; cdr3_aa: CASSPQTGKLFF; cdr3_nt: TGTGCCAGCTCACCCCAAACAGGGAAACTGTTTTTT
d_call: .; clone_size: .; j_call: TRBJ1-5; v_call: TRBV6-1; cdr3_aa: CASSEVEGWSNQPQHF; cdr3_nt: TGTGCCAGCAGTGAAGTCGAAGGTTGGAGCAATCAGCCCCAGCATTTT
d_call: TRBD1; clone_size: .; j_call: TRBJ2-7; v_call: TRBV7-9; cdr3_aa: CASSLAVGQGPYEQYF; cdr3_nt: TGTGCCAGCAGCTTAGCCGTTGGACAGGGCCCCTACGAGCAGTACTTC
d_call: .; clone_size: .; j_call: TRBJ2-2; v_call: TRBV7-6; cdr3_aa: CASSLATRVPGELFF; cdr3_nt: TGTGCCAGCAGCTTAGCGACTAGGGTGCCCGGGGAGCTGTTTTTT
d_call: TRBD2; clone_size: .; j_call: TRBJ2-7; v_call: TRBV6-1; cdr3_aa: CASSVRTSGATYEQYF; cdr3_nt: TGTGCCAGCAGTGTGCGGACTAGCGGGGCGACCTACGAGCAGTACTTC
d_call: .; clone_size: .; j_call: TRBJ2-3; v_call: TRBV28; cdr3_aa: CATRVSTDTQYF; cdr3_nt: TGTGCCACCAGGGTTAGCACAGATACGCAGTATTTT
d_call: .; clone_size: .; j_call: TRBJ2-5; v_call: TRBV18; cdr3_aa: CASSPLPTQGAQETQYF; cdr3_nt: TGTGCCAGCTCCCCCCTCCCCACACAAGGGGCACAAGAGACCCAGTACTTC